This section outlines one T cell receptor beta chain sequence together with its context. The antigen remains unidentified. The record originates from a study of monozygotic twins with cystic fibrosis. Repertoires were generated with immunoSEQ multiplex PCR, while TCRdb's copy carries only in-frame clones and drops some. This sample has 13,000 or so clones, with 75% to 90% found just once. Points from the study as a whole: Co-twins had the most similar V usage for 13 of 16 pairs, J for 8.

The CDR3 covers 17 residues. V was pared by 1 base and J by 0 bases, with 13 bases between. Germline CDR1 and CDR2: SGHRS and YFSETQ. The sample taken for sequencing was blood. The chain links TRBV5-1 to TRBJ2-2; D gene unclear. The receptor was derived from a boy younger than 18 with cystic fibrosis. The CDR3 DNA follows: TGCGCCAGCAGCTTGTCTGGTTACTACACGAACACCGGGGAGCTGTTTTTT. Its protein is CASSLSGYYTNTGELFF.